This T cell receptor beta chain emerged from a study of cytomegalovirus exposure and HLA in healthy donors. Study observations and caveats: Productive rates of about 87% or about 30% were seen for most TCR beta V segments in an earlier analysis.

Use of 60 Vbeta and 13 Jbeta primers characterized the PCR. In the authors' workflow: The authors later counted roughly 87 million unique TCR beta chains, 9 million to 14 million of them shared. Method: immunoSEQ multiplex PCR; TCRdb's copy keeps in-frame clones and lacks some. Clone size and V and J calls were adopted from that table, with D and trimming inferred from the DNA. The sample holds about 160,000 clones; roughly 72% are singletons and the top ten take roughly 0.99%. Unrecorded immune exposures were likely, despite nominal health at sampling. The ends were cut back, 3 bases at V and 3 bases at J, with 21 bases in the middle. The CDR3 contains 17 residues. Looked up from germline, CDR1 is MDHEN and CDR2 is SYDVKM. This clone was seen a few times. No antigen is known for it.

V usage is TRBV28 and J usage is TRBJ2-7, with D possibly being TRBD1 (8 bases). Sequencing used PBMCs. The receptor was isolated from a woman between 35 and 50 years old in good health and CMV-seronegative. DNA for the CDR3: TGTGCCAGCAGTTTGTTATTAGGACAGGGAGGGAACTACGAGCAGTACTTC. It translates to CASSLLLGQGGNYEQYF. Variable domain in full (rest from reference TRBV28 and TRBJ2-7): DVKVTQSSRYLVKRTGEKVFLECVQDMDHENMFWYRQDPGLGLRLIYFSYDVKMKEKGDIPEGYSVSREKKERFSLILESASTNQTSMYLCASSLLLGQGGNYEQYFGPGTRLTVT.